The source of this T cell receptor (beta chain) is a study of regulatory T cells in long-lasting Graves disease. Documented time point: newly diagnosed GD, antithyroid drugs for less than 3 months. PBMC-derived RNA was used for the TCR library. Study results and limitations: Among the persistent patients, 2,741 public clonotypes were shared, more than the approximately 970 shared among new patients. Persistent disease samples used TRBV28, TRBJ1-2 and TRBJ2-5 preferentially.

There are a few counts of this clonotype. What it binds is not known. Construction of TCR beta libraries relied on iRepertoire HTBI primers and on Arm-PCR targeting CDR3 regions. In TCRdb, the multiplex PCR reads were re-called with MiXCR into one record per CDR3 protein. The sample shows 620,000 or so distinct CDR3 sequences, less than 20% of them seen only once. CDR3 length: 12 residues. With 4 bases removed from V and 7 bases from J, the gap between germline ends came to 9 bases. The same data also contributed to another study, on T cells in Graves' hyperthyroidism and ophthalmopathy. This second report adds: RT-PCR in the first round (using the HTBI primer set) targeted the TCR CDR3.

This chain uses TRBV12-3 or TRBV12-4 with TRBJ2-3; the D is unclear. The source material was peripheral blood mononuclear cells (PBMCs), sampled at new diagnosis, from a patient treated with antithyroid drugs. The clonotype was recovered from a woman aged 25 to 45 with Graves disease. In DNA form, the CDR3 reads TGTGCCAGCAGTTCATGGGGTCATACGCAGTATTTT. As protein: CASSSWGHTQYF.